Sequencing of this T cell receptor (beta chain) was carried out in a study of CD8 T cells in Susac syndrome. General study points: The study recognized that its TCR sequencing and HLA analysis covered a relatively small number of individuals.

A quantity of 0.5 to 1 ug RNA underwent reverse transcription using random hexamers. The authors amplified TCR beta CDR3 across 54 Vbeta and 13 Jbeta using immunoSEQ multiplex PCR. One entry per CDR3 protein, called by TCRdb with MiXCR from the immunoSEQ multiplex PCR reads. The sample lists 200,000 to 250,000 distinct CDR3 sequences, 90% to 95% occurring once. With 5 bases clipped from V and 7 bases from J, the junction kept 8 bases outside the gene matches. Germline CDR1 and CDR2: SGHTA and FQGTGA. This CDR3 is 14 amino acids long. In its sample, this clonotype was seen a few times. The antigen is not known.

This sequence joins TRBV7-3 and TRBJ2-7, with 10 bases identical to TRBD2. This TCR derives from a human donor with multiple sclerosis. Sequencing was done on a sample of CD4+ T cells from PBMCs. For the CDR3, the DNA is TGTGCCAGCAGCCCCGGTAGCGGGGGGCGAGAGCAGTACTTC. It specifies CASSPGSGGREQYF.